Detailed here is one T cell receptor (beta chain). CDR3 length equals 16 residues. V was pared by 0 bases and J by 4 bases, with 13 bases between. Germline CDR1 reads SGHRS; CDR2 reads YFSETQ. The data were taken from a study of blood T cell repertoires in COVID-19. Sequencing was performed with immunoSEQ multiplex PCR; in TCRdb, only in-frame clones are kept and a portion is missing. The repertoire includes a few hundred thousand clones, more than 70% of them detected once, and 0.95% to 1.5% sits in the top ten. This receptor was taken from a man between 40 and 49 years old with acute or convalescent COVID-19. V usage is TRBV5-1 and J usage is TRBJ1-4, with D perhaps matching TRBD1 (6 bases). The specimen sequenced was peripheral blood. The CDR3 protein is CASSLDRQAGNEKLFF. In nucleotides, the CDR3 is TGCGCCAGCAGCTTGGATAGACAGGCGGGTAATGAAAAACTGTTTTTT.